This T cell receptor (beta chain) was sequenced for a study of naive and memory T cell subsets. The beta constant-region primer was an equimolar mix of two oligonucleotides covering TRBC1 and TRBC2. The ligated cDNA underwent four PCR rounds using SP2 and nested alpha and beta constant-region primers. A single record per CDR3 protein comes from TCRdb applying MiXCR to the UMI-ligation and nested PCR reads. The sample lists over 110,000 distinct CDR3 sequences, 15% to 25% occurring once. This CDR3 region has 14 residues. Germline V gives CDR1 MGHDK, CDR2 SYGVNS. Between the trimmed V and J ends, which lost 3 bases and 5 bases, there was a span of 13 bases. CMV status came from CD4+ IFNgamma after overnight CMV lysate stimulation. Sequential positive selection took CD4 T cells first, then CD8 T cells. Regarding this clonotype: Its antigen is currently unknown.

Study outcomes and limitations: A few larger clonotypes appeared in naive repertoires, especially CD8, possibly memory cells re-expressing CD45RA. The power law exponent of TCR abundance differed between naive and memory cells.

The material sequenced was naive CD8+ T cells from blood. V gene TRBV25-1 combines with J gene TRBJ2-5; D remains unclear. The TCR was taken from a human donor in good health. The CDR3 DNA reads as TGTGCCAGCAGTGATACCGTTTTTCGGGAGACCCAGTACTTC. This translates into CASSDTVFRETQYF. The variable domain in full, completed from reference TRBV25-1 and TRBJ2-5, reads EADIYQTPRYLVIGTGKKITLECSQTMGHDKMYWYQQDPGMELHLIHYSYGVNSTEKGDLSSESTVSRIRTEHFPLTLESARPSHTSQYLCASSDTVFRETQYFGPGTRLLVL.